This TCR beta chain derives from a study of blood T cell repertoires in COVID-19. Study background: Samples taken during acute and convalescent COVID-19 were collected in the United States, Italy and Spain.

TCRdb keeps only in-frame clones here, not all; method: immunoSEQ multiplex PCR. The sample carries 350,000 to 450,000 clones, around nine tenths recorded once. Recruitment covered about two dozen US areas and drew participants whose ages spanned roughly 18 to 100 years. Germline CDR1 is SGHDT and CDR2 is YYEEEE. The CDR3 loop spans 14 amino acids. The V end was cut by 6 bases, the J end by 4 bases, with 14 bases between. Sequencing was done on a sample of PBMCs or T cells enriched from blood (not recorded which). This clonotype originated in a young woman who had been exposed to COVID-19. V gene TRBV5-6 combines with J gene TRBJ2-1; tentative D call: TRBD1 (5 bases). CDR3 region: CASTPDPGYNEQFF. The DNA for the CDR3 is TGTGCCAGCACCCCTGACCCAGGGTACAATGAGCAGTTCTTC.